This T cell receptor beta chain was sequenced in a study of blood T cell repertoires in COVID-19. The V gene end was trimmed by 7 bases and the J gene end by 5 bases; junction bases not matched to a gene: 5. The CDR3 spans 14 residues. From germline, CDR1 is SGHRS and CDR2 YFSETQ. Original data processing: Cell counts per sample came from amplifying reference gene primers. Measured with immunoSEQ multiplex PCR; TCRdb has only the in-frame clones, and not every one. The V and J calls and clone size were taken over from that table, and D and trimming were inferred from the DNA. This table has under 85,000 clones, around 80% appearing once.

This sequence joins TRBV5-1 and TRBJ2-2, with 10 bases that match TRBD1. Sequencing was carried out using peripheral blood. The sequence derives from a man older than 75 with acute or convalescent COVID-19. The CDR3 is CASARTGGTGELFF. CDR3 DNA: TGCGCCAGCGCCCGGACAGGGGGAACCGGGGAGCTGTTTTTT. Full variable domain (rest looked up from reference TRBV5-1 and TRBJ2-2): KAGVTQTPRYLIKTRGQQVTLSCSPISGHRSVSWYQQTPGQGLQFLFEYFSETQRNKGNFPGRFSGRQFSNSRSEMNVSTLELGDSALYLCASARTGGTGELFFGEGSRLTVL.